Sequencing of this T cell receptor (beta chain) was carried out in a study of T-cell reconstitution after alpha-beta-depleted transplantation in children. Study outcomes and limitations: Expanded clones from the graft, numbering several hundred, reportedly supplied alpha-beta T cells about two months after transplant. T-cell counts and diversity were attributed mostly to newly produced T cells one year after transplant.

Regarding this clonotype: No antigen is known for it.

TCRbeta library construction was performed incorporating unique molecular identifiers. Using its own MiXCR run on the PCR reads, TCRdb lists one record per CDR3 protein. The sample yields about 130,000 distinct CDR3 sequences, 8% to 10% seen once. This clonotype was obtained from a girl under three years old who had a stem cell transplant for combined immunodeficiency, so the T cells may come from the graft donor. Source: PBMCs, mostly from graft donor cells, taken 180 days after TCRalphabeta/CD19-depleted stem cell transplant.

The CDR3 loop reads CSARIDSDLSSYNEQFF. The CDR3 nucleotides are TGCAGTGCTAGGATAGACAGCGACCTCAGCTCCTACAATGAGCAGTTCTTC. The rearrangement uses TRBV20-1 and TRBJ2-1; perhaps TRBD1 as D (5 bases). The CDR3 is made up of 17 amino acids. The V end lost 3 bases, the J end lost 0 bases, and 18 bases lay between the germline ends. The germline gives CDR1 DFQATT, CDR2 SNEGSKA (reference sequence).